This T cell receptor (beta chain) emerged from a study of T cell responses to AZD1222 COVID-19 vaccine. With respect to this clone: As yet, its antigen is unknown.

Assay used: immunoSEQ multiplex PCR; TCRdb lists only in-frame clones, some missing. The sample lists roughly 130,000 clones, around 90% seen once, with roughly 1.5% in the top ten. There are 13 residues in the CDR3. The V gene lost 10 bases and the J gene lost 6 bases, with 19 bases spanning the gap. Germline V lookup: CDR1 SGHNT, CDR2 YYREEE (reference sequence). General study points: Recipients of two AZD1222 doses showed rising Spike-specific TCR breadth and depth. The reported proportion of spike-specific TCRs targeting unmutated variant regions was nearly half. Every sample of the repertoires postdated the peak T cell response. Donors, mostly white British, included more females; clonal diversity was possibly underestimated.

This chain links TRBV5-4 with TRBJ1-1, with D maybe TRBD1 (5 bases). This material consisted of peripheral blood, taken on day 0 of AZD1222 vaccination. The sequence was collected from an adult in good health. The CDR3, as DNA: TGTGCCGCGGAGGGGCCCCCGGCGCCTGAAGCTTTCTTT. It specifies CAAEGPPAPEAFF.